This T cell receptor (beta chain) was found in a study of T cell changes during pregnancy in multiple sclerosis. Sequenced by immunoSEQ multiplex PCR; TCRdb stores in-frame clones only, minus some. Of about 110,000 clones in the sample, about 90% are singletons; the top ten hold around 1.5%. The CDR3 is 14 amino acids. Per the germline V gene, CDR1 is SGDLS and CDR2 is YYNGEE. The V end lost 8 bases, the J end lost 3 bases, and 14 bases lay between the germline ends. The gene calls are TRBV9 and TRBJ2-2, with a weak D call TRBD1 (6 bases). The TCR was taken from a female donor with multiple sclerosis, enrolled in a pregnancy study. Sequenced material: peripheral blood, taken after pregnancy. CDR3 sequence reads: CARTNQGYTGELFF. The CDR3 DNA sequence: TGTGCCAGGACCAACCAGGGGTACACCGGGGAGCTGTTTTTT.